This T cell receptor (beta chain) was found in a study of CD8+ T cells in alopecia areata. Study as a whole: Treated patients were given oral tofacitinib, which was dosed at 5 to 10 mg twice daily. Regarding the study as a whole: Relative to mice, TCR sharing across patients was less clear, a difference possibly HLA-related.

On this clone itself: Its antigen remains unidentified.

Extracted RNA was reverse transcribed into cDNA, the sequencing template. Clones were read by immunoSEQ multiplex PCR, and TCRdb kept only the in-frame ones, dropping some. Counted here are 65,000 to 70,000 clones, 55% to 65% occurring once; the ten biggest clones make up approximately 15%. This receptor was identified in a human donor with alopecia areata. Sequenced material: CD8+ T cells sorted from blood, taken at week 0.

The CDR3 bases are TGTGCCAGCAGCTTAGAGACGTCTGGGACTGAAGCTTTCTTT. It is translated as CASSLETSGTEAFF. The chain has TRBV7-9 and TRBJ1-1; D gene uncertain. There are 14 residues in the CDR3. Germline V lookup: CDR1 SEHNR, CDR2 FQNEAQ (reference sequence). The V and J ends lost 1 base and 5 bases respectively, with 11 bases between them.